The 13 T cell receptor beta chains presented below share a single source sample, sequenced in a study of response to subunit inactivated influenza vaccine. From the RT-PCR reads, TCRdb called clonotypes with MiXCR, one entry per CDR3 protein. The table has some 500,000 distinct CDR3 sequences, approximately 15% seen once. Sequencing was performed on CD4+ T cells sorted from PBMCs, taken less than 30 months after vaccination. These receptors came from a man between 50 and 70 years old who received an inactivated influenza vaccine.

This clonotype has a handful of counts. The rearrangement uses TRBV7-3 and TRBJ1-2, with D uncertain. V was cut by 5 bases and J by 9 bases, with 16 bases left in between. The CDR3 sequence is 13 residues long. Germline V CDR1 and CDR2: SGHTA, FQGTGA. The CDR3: CASSPHEGASYTF. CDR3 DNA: TGTGCCAGCAGCCCGCATGAGGGCGCGAGCTACACCTTC.

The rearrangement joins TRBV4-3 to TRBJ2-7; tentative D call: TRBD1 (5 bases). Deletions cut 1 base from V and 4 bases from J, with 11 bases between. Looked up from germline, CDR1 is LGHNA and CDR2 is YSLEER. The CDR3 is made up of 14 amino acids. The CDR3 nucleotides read TGCGCCAGCAGCCAAGCCCCAGGGCGGTACGAGCAGTACTTC. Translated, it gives CASSQAPGRYEQYF.

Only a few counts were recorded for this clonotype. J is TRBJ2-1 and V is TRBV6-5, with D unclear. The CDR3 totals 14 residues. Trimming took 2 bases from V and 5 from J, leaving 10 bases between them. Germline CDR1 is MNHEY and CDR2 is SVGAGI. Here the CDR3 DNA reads TGTGCCAGCAGTTACAGTCACGGAAACAATGAGCAGTTCTTC. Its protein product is CASSYSHGNNEQFF.

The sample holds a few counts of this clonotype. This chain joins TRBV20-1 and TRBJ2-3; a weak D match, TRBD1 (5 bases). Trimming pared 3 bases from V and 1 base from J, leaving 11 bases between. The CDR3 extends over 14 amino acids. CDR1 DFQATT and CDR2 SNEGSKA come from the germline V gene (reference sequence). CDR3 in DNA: TGCAGTGCTAGGGGTACAGGTCGCACAGATACGCAGTATTTT. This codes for CSARGTGRTDTQYF.

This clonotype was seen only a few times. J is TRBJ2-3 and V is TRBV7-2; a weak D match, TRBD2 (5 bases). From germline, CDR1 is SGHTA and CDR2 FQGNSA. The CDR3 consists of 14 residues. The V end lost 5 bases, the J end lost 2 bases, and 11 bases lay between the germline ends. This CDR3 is CASSPATNTDTQYF. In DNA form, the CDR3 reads TGTGCCAGCAGCCCGGCGACTAACACAGATACGCAGTATTTT. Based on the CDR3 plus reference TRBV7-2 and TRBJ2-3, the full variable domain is GAGVSQSPSNKVTEKGKDVELRCDPISGHTALYWYRQSLGQGLEFLIYFQGNSAPDKSGLPSDRFSAERTGGSVSTLTIQRTQQEDSAVYLCASSPATNTDTQYFGPGTRLTVL.

The CDR3 coding sequence is TGTGCCATCAGTGAGTCGGACCATGGCACAGATACGCAGTATTTT. Translating gives CAISESDHGTDTQYF. The V gene is TRBV10-3, the J gene TRBJ2-3; D gene unclear. The germline CDR1 and CDR2 sequences are ENHRY and SYGVKD. The V gene lost 0 bases and the J gene lost 1 base, with 8 bases spanning the gap. The CDR3 covers 15 residues.

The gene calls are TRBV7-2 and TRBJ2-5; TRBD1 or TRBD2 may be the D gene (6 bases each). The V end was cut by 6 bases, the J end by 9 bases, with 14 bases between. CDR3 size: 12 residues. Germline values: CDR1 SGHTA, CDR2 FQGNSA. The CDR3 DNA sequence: TGTGCCAGCAGTTATGACAGGAGGGCCCAGTACTTC. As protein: CASSYDRRAQYF.

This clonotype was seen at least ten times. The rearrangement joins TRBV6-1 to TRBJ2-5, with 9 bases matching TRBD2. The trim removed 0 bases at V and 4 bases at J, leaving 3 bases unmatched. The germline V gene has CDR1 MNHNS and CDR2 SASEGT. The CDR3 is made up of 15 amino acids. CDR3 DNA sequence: TGTGCCAGCAGTGAAGCTGAACTAGCGGGAGAGACCCAGTACTTC. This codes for CASSEAELAGETQYF.

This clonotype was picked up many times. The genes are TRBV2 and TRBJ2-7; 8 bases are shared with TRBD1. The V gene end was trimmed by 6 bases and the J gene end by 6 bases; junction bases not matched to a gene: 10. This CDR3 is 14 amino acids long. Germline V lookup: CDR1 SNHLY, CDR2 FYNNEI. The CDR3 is CASRYRQGIIEQYF. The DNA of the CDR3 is TGTGCCAGCAGATACCGACAGGGGATAATCGAGCAGTACTTC. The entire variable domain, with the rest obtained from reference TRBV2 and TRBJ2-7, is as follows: EPEVTQTPSHQVTQMGQEVILRCVPISNHLYFYWYRQILGQKVEFLVSFYNNEISEKSEIFDDQFSVERPDGSNFTLKIRSTKLEDSAMYFCASRYRQGIIEQYFGPGTRLTVT.

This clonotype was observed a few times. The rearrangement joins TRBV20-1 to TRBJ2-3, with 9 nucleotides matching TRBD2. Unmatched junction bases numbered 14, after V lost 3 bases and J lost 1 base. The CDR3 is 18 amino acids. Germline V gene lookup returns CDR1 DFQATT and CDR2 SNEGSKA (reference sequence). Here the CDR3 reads CSASNAGRGGRRTDTQYF. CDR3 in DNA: TGCAGTGCTAGTAATGCGGGGCGGGGGGGCCGTCGCACAGATACGCAGTATTTT.

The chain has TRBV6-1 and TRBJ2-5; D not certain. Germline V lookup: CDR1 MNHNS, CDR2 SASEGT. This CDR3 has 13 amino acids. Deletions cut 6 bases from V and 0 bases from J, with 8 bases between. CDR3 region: CASSLIYQETQYF. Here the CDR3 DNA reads TGTGCCAGCAGCCTTATCTACCAAGAGACCCAGTACTTC.

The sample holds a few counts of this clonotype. CDR3 in amino acids: CASSLNDFTEAFF. CDR3 in DNA: TGTGCCAGCAGTTTAAACGATTTCACTGAAGCTTTCTTT. The chain recombines TRBV12-3 or TRBV12-4 with TRBJ1-1; unclear D gene. V lost 2 bases and J lost 4, with 8 bases in between. The CDR3 sequence is 13 residues long.

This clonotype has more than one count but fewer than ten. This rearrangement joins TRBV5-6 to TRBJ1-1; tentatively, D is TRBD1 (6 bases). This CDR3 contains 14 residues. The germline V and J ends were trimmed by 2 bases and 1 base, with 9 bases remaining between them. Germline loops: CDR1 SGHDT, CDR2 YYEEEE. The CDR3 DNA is TGTGCCAGCAGCTTTAGGACAGCGAACACTGAAGCTTTCTTT. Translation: CASSFRTANTEAFF.